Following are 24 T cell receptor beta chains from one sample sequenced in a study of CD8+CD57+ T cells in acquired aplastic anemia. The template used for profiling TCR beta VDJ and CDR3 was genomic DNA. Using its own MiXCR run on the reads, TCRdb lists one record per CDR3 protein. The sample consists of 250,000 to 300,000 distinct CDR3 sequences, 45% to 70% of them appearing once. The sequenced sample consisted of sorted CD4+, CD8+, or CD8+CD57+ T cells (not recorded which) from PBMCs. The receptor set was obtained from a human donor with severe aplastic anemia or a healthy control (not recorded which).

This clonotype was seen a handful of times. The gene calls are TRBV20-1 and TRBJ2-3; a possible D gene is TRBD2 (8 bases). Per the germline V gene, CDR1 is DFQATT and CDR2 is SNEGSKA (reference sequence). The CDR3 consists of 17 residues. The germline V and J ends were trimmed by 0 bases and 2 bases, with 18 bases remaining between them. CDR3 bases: TGCAGTGCTAGAGACCCAGGGGGGCGGGGGGTCACAGATACGCAGTATTTT. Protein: CSARDPGGRGVTDTQYF.

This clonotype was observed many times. The CDR3 protein is CASRLGLAGDYEQYF. DNA of the CDR3: TGTGCCAGCAGATTGGGACTAGCGGGGGACTACGAGCAGTACTTC. This chain uses TRBV6-5 with TRBJ2-7; TRBD2 agrees at 14 bases. From germline, CDR1 is MNHEY and CDR2 SVGAGI. The V gene end was trimmed by 6 bases and the J gene end by 3 bases; junction bases not matched to a gene: 4. The length of the CDR3 is 15 residues.

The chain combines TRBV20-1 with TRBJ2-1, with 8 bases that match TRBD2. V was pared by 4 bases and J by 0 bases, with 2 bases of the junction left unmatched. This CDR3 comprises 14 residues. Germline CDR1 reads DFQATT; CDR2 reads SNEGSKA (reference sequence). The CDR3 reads CSAKLADSYNEQFF. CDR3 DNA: TGCAGTGCTAAACTAGCGGACTCCTACAATGAGCAGTTCTTC.

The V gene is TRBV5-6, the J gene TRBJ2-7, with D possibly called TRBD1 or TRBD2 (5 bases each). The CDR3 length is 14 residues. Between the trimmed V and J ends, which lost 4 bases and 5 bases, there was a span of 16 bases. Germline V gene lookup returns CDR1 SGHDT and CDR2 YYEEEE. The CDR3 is CASSQGDGRNEQYF. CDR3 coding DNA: TGTGCCAGCAGCCAAGGGGACGGGCGGAACGAGCAGTACTTC.

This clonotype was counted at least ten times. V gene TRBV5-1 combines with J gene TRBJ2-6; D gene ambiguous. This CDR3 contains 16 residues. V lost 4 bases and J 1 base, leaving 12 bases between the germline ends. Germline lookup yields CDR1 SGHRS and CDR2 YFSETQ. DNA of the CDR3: TGCGCCAGCAGCCCCTTAATTGGATCTGGGGCCAACGTCCTGACTTTC. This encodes CASSPLIGSGANVLTF. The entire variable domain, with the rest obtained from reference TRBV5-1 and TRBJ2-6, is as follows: KAGVTQTPRYLIKTRGQQVTLSCSPISGHRSVSWYQQTPGQGLQFLFEYFSETQRNKGNFPGRFSGRQFSNSRSEMNVSTLELGDSALYLCASSPLIGSGANVLTFGAGSRLTVL.

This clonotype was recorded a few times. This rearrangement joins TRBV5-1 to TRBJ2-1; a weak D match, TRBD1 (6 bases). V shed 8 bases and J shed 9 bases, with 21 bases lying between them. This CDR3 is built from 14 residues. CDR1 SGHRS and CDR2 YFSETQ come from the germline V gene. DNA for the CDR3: TGCGCCAGTGCGGATTACAGGGCGACGGGTGAGCAGTTCTTC. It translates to CASADYRATGEQFF.

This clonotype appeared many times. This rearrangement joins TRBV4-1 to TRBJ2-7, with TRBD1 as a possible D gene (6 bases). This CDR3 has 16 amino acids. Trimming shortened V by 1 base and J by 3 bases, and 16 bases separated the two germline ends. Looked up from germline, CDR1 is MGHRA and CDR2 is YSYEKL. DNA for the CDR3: TGCGCCAGCAGCCAAGGTGCGACAGGTAGTGTCTACGAGCAGTACTTC. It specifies CASSQGATGSVYEQYF.

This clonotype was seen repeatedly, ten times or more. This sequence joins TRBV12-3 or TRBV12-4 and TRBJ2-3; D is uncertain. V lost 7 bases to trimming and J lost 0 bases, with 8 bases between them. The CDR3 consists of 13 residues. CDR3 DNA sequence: TGTGCCAGCACTATCCCTAGCACAGATACGCAGTATTTT. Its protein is CASTIPSTDTQYF.

The CDR3, as DNA: TGTGCCATCAGTGAGTCAGGGAGAGGGGCGGGACCACCCCTCCACTTT. Residues: CAISESGRGAGPPLHF. The genes are TRBV10-3 and TRBJ1-6; tentative D call: TRBD1 (5 bases). Looked up from germline, CDR1 is ENHRY and CDR2 is SYGVKD. V dropped 0 bases and J dropped 11 bases, with 17 bases sitting between them. CDR3 length equals 16 residues.

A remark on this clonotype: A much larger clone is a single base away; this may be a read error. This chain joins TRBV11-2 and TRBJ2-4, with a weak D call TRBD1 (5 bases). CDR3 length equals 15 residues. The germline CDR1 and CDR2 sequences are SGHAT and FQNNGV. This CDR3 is CASSFWGGAKNTQYF. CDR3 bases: TGTGCCAGCAGCTTTTGGGGTGGGGCCAAAAACACTCAGTACTTC.

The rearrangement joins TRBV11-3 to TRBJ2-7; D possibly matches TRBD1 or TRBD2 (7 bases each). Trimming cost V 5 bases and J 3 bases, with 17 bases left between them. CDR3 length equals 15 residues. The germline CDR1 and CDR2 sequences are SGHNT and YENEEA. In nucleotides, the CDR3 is TGTGCCAGCAGCCAAAGCGGGACAGAACTCTACGAGCAGTACTTC. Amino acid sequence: CASSQSGTELYEQYF.

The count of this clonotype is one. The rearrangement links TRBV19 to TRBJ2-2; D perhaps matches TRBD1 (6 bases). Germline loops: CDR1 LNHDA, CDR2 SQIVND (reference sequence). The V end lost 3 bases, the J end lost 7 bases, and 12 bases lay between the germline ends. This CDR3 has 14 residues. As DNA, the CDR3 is TGTGCCAGTAGTATGGGAACAGGGATCGGGGAGCTGTTTTTT. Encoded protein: CASSMGTGIGELFF.

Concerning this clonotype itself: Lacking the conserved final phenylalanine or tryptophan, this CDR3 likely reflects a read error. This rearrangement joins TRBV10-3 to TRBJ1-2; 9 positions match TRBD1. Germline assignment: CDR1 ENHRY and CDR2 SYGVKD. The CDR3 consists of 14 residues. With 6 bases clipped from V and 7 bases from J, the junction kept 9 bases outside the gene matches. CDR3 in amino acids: CAISRDRETFGYTS. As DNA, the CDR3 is TGTGCCATCAGCCGGGACAGGGAAACGTTTGGCTACACCTCC.

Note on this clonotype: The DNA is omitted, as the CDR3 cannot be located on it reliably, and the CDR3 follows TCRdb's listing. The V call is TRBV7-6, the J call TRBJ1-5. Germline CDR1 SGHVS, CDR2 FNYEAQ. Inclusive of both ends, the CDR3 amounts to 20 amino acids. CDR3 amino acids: CASSFYICSAIPGSNQPQHF.

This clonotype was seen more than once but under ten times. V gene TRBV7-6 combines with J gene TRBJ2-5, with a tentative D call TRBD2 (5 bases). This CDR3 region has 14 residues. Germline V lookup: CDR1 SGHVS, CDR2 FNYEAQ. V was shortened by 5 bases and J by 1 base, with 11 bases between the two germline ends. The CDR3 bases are TGTGCCAGCAGCGCGGAGAGGGCCCAAGAGACCCAGTACTTC. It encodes CASSAERAQETQYF.

The CDR3 coding sequence is TGTGCCATCAGTGAGGAACCGGGACGGGTGAACACTGAAGCTTTCTTT. Residues: CAISEEPGRVNTEAFF. The V gene is TRBV10-3, the J gene TRBJ1-1; D perhaps matches TRBD1 (5 bases). The germline V and J ends were trimmed by 2 bases and 0 bases, with 13 bases remaining between them. Per germline, CDR1 ENHRY and CDR2 SYGVKD. There are 16 residues in the CDR3.

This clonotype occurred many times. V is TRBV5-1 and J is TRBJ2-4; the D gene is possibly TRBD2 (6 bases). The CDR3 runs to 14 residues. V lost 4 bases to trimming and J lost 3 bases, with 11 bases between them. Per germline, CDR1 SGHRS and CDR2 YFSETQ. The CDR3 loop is CASSREAGKNIQYF. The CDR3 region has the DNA TGCGCCAGCAGCAGGGAAGCGGGCAAAAACATTCAGTACTTC.

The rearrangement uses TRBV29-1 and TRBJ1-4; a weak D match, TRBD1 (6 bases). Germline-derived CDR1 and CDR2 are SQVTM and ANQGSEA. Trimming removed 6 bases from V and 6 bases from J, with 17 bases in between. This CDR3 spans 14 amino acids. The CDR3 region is CSVRDTSTDEKLFF. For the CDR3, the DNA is TGCAGCGTCAGGGACACTTCGACGGATGAAAAACTGTTTTTT.

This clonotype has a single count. CDR3 sequence (DNA): TGTGCCACCAGTGATCAGAATCGGAACACTGAAGCTTTCTTT. Its translation is CATSDQNRNTEAFF. This chain uses TRBV24-1 with TRBJ1-1; D gene uncertain. V was cut by 3 bases and J by 1 base, with 8 bases left in between. The CDR3 has 14 amino acids. CDR1 KGHDR and CDR2 SFDVKD come from the germline V gene.

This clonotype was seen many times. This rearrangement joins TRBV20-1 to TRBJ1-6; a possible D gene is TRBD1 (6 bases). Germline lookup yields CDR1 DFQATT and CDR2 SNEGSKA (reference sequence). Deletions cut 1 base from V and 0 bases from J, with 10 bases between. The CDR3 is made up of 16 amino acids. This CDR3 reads CSARVRGSSYNSPLHF. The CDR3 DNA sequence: TGCAGTGCTAGAGTCAGGGGCAGCTCCTATAATTCACCCCTCCACTTT.

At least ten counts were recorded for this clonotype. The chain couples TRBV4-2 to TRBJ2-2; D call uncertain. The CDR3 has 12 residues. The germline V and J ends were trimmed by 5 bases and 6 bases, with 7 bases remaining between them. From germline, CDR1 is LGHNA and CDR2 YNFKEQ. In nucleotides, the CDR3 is TGTGCCAGCAGCGTACCAGCCGGGGAGCTGTTTTTT. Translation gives CASSVPAGELFF.

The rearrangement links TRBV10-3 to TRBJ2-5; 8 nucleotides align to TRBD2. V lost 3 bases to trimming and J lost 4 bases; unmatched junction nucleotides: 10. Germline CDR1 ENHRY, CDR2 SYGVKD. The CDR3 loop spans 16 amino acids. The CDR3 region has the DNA TGTGCCATCAGTGACCTTCCCGGGACTAGGGTAGAGACCCAGTACTTC. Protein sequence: CAISDLPGTRVETQYF.

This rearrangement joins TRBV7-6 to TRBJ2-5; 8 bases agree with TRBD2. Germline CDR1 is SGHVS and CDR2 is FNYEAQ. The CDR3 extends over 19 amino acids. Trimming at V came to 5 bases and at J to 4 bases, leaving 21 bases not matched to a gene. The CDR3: CASSPLLGPAGASLETQYF. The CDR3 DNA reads TGTGCCAGCAGCCCGTTACTGGGGCCAGCGGGAGCTTCTTTAGAGACCCAGTACTTC.

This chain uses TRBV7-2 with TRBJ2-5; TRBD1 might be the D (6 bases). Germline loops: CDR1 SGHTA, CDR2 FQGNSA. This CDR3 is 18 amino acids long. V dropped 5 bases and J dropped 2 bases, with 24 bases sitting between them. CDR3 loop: CASSPQPGAGLMQETQYF. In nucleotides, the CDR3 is TGTGCCAGCAGCCCCCAACCAGGGGCAGGGCTTATGCAAGAGACCCAGTACTTC.